These 27 T cell receptor beta chains came from one sample sequenced in a study of blood T cell repertoires in COVID-19. Clones were read by immunoSEQ multiplex PCR, and TCRdb kept only the in-frame ones, dropping some. The sample lists about 39,000 clones; around 80% were seen once. Specimen: peripheral blood. The receptors originated from a man aged 55 to 70 in a cohort sampled during active COVID-19.

The CDR3 is CASRPGTGNTEAFF. CDR3 bases: TGTGCCAGCAGACCCGGGACAGGGAACACTGAAGCTTTCTTT. V and J are TRBV6-5 and TRBJ1-1; TRBD1 aligns across 8 bases. CDR3 length: 14 amino acids. The J segment lost 1 base and the V segment lost 6 bases, leaving 4 bases of the junction unmatched. CDR1 and CDR2 from the germline V gene are MNHEY and SVGAGI.

The V and J genes are TRBV5-8 and TRBJ2-2, with 7 nucleotides matching TRBD1. Germline assignment: CDR1 SGHTS and CDR2 YDEGEE. Losses at the gene ends were 3 bases for V and 7 bases for J; bases not matched to a gene: 12. The CDR3 has 16 residues. The CDR3 spells CASSSDRALFIGELFF. DNA for the CDR3: TGTGCCAGCAGCTCCGACAGGGCCCTTTTTATCGGGGAGCTGTTTTTT.

This clone turned up a few times. The CDR3 protein is CSASGGLAGDLGLETQYF. DNA of the CDR3: TGCAGTGCTAGTGGGGGACTAGCGGGAGACTTAGGGCTAGAGACCCAGTACTTC. V usage is TRBV20-1 and J usage is TRBJ2-5, with 14 bases identical to TRBD2. CDR1 is DFQATT, CDR2 SNEGSKA, per germline (reference sequence). The CDR3 consists of 18 residues. V trimming: 3 bases; J trimming: 4 bases; junction bases outside the gene matches: 13.

The rearrangement links TRBV24-1 to TRBJ2-1, with 10 bases matching TRBD1. V shed 4 bases and J 0 bases; nucleotides not matched to a gene: 8. Germline V gene data show CDR1 as KGHDR and CDR2 as SFDVKD. The CDR3 extends over 18 amino acids. CDR3 DNA: TGTGCCACCAGTGACCCGAGCGGACAGGGGGACTCCTACAATGAGCAGTTCTTC. Protein sequence: CATSDPSGQGDSYNEQFF.

V is TRBV6-5 and J is TRBJ2-7, with D perhaps matching TRBD1 (5 bases). The CDR3 runs to 13 residues. Trimming stripped 6 bases from V and 11 bases from J, with 20 bases between. CDR1 and CDR2 (germline): MNHEY, SVGAGI. CDR3 protein: CASSPFRDSLKYF. The CDR3 bases are TGTGCCAGCAGCCCGTTCAGAGACAGCCTAAAGTACTTC.

This sequence joins TRBV14 and TRBJ2-7, with 8 bases lining up with TRBD1. The V segment lost 4 bases and the J segment 3 bases; nucleotides outside the gene matches: 5. This CDR3 has 14 amino acids. Germline V gene data show CDR1 as SGHDN and CDR2 as FVKESK. The CDR3 region is CASSPDRGFYEQYF. CDR3 coding DNA: TGTGCCAGCAGCCCAGACAGGGGATTCTACGAGCAGTACTTC.

This clone was seen just once. This chain joins TRBV12-2 and TRBJ2-7; TRBD2, the table's D call, lacks a check against the DNA. TRBV12-2 is marked as a pseudogene. The CDR3 is made up of 15 amino acids. CDR3 protein: CASRPGLAGTYEQYF. The CDR3 region has the DNA TGTGCAAGTCGCCCCGGACTAGCGGGGACCTACGAGCAGTACTTC.

This CDR3 reads CASSPDGGLFTDTQYF. For the CDR3, the DNA is TGTGCCAGTAGTCCCGATGGGGGACTTTTCACAGATACGCAGTATTTT. The chain has TRBV19 and TRBJ2-3; D may be TRBD2 (6 bases). V was shortened by 5 bases and J by 2 bases, with 17 bases between the two germline ends. Germline V lookup: CDR1 LNHDA, CDR2 SQIVND (reference sequence). The CDR3 contains 16 residues.

V gene TRBV5-1 combines with J gene TRBJ2-5; a possible D gene is TRBD1 (6 bases). Germline values: CDR1 SGHRS, CDR2 YFSETQ. CDR3 length equals 15 residues. Deletions cut 0 bases from V and 5 bases from J, with 14 bases between. The CDR3 region is CASSLGTALRETQYF. DNA of the CDR3: TGCGCCAGCAGCTTGGGGACAGCCCTTCGGGAGACCCAGTACTTC.

This clone was counted only a few times. The chain uses TRBV7-9 and TRBJ1-5; maybe TRBD1 (5 bases). V was trimmed by 1 base and J by 6 bases, leaving 10 bases between them. Germline V gene data show CDR1 as SEHNR and CDR2 as FQNEAQ (reference sequence). The CDR3 is made up of 14 amino acids. CDR3 in amino acids: CASSLDGGSQPQHF. The DNA of the CDR3 is TGTGCCAGCAGCTTAGACGGGGGTAGTCAGCCCCAGCATTTT.

As for this clone: Because the CDR3 is missing its conserved closing phenylalanine or tryptophan, this is likely a read error. No DNA is shown, since the ends of the CDR3 on it are uncertain; the CDR3 is the one TCRdb lists. The chain links TRBV24-1 to TRBJ1-4. The V gene's germline CDR1 is KGHDR and CDR2 SFDVKD. The CDR3 has 11 amino acids, counting both end residues. The CDR3: CATSDFDSRRE.

This chain links TRBV7-8 with TRBJ2-7; 8 nucleotides match TRBD1. The CDR3 spans 16 residues. Trimming removed 5 bases from V and 2 bases from J; junction bases left unmatched: 11. Germline V gene data show CDR1 as SGHVS and CDR2 as FQNEAQ. The chain's CDR3 is CASSPHPRTGPYEQYF. The CDR3 region has the DNA TGTGCCAGCAGCCCCCACCCCCGGACAGGGCCCTACGAGCAGTACTTC.

The V and J genes are TRBV2 and TRBJ2-3, with 13 bases identical to TRBD2. Germline trimming cut 6 bases from V and 3 bases from J; bases unmatched to any gene: 3. The CDR3 extends over 15 amino acids. Germline CDR1 reads SNHLY; CDR2 reads FYNNEI. CDR3 loop: CASRRTSGGTDTQYF. The CDR3, as DNA: TGTGCCAGCAGGCGGACTAGCGGGGGAACAGATACGCAGTATTTT.

The chain has TRBV19 and TRBJ2-5; tentatively, D is TRBD2 (6 bases). CDR3 length: 15 residues. Germline CDR1 LNHDA, CDR2 SQIVND (reference sequence). The V end lost 5 bases, the J end lost 4 bases, and 17 bases lay between the germline ends. The CDR3 is CASSFPGGRGETQYF. As DNA, the CDR3 is TGTGCCAGTAGTTTTCCCGGGGGTAGGGGAGAGACCCAGTACTTC.

This rearrangement joins TRBV5-6 to TRBJ1-1; 10 nucleotides align to TRBD1. This CDR3 comprises 16 residues. Germline-derived CDR1 and CDR2 are SGHDT and YYEEEE. V lost 3 bases and J lost 0; bases outside the gene matches: 5. CDR3 in DNA: TGTGCCAGCAGCTCTACGGGACAGGGGTTGAACACTGAAGCTTTCTTT. Amino acid sequence: CASSSTGQGLNTEAFF.

The J gene is TRBJ2-3, the V gene TRBV9; D gene uncertain. The V gene lost 2 bases and the J gene lost 5 bases, with 12 bases spanning the gap. Germline V gives CDR1 SGDLS, CDR2 YYNGEE. CDR3 size: 14 residues. DNA of the CDR3: TGTGCCAGCAGCGTTTTGCAGGCCGGAGATACGCAGTATTTT. Translated, it gives CASSVLQAGDTQYF.

The chain couples TRBV7-2 to TRBJ2-5; a weak D match, TRBD1 (6 bases). CDR1 is SGHTA and CDR2 is FQGNSA in the germline V gene. The CDR3 runs 15 residues. The V end was cut by 1 base, the J end by 6 bases, with 15 bases between. DNA of the CDR3: TGTGCCAGCAGCTTAGAACTGGGGGCGGAGAAGACCCAGTACTTC. It specifies CASSLELGAEKTQYF.

In nucleotides, the CDR3 is TGTGCCAGCTCACCGGCTATGGACAGGGGCTACACCTTC. Encoded protein: CASSPAMDRGYTF. The chain has TRBV18 and TRBJ1-2, with 7 bases matching TRBD1. Germline V lookup: CDR1 KGHSH, CDR2 LQKENI. The CDR3 is 13 residues long. V lost 3 bases, J lost 8 bases, and 6 bases stayed unmatched.

The CDR3 loop reads CASSAGTGGYSPLHF. The CDR3 DNA reads as TGTGCCAGCAGTGCCGGGACAGGGGGCTACTCACCCCTCCACTTT. The chain carries TRBV27 and TRBJ1-6; 12 positions agree with TRBD1. The CDR3 totals 15 residues. J was trimmed by 10 bases and V by 5 bases; bases with no gene match: 6. Germline V gene data show CDR1 as MNHEY and CDR2 as SMNVEV (reference sequence).

The chain recombines TRBV19 with TRBJ1-4; TRBD1 aligns across 7 bases. Germline trimming cut 7 bases from V and 5 bases from J; bases unmatched to any gene: 10. CDR1 and CDR2 from the germline V gene are LNHDA and SQIVND (reference sequence). This CDR3 comprises 15 residues. DNA for the CDR3: TGTGCCAGTAAGGGGGTAGAGACAGGGAATGAAAAACTGTTTTTT. Translated, it gives CASKGVETGNEKLFF. Full variable domain (rest looked up from reference TRBV19 and TRBJ1-4): DGGITQSPKYLFRKEGQNVTLSCEQNLNHDAMYWYRQDPGQGLRLIYYSQIVNDFQKGDIAEGYSVSREKKESFPLTVTSAQKNPTAFYLCASKGVETGNEKLFFGSGTQLSVL.

A note on this clone: At one end the junction does not follow the germline gene, possibly because of a read error. The CDR3 DNA reads as TGTGCCAGCAGTACCGGACAGGACTACGAGCAGTACTTC. Translated, it gives CASSTGQDYEQYF. The chain combines TRBV19 with TRBJ2-7; TRBD1 agrees at 7 bases. The CDR3 runs 13 residues. CDR1 and CDR2 from the germline V gene are LNHDA and SQIVND (reference sequence). The whole variable domain, remainder taken from reference TRBV19 and TRBJ2-7, is DGGITQSPKYLFRKEGQNVTLSCEQNLNHDAMYWYRQDPGQGLRLIYYSQIVNDFQKGDIAEGYSVSREKKESFPLTVTSAQKNPTAFYLCASSTGQDYEQYFGPGTRLTVT.

The rearrangement links TRBV6-6 to TRBJ2-6, with 7 bases aligning to TRBD1. The CDR3 sequence is 17 residues long. The germline V gene has CDR1 MNHNY and CDR2 SVGAGI (reference sequence). V shed 8 bases, J shed 0 bases, and the junction held 10 bases outside the gene matches. The CDR3 is CASGRDSSYSGANVLTF. The CDR3, as DNA: TGTGCCAGCGGTCGGGACAGTTCTTACTCTGGGGCCAACGTCCTGACTTTC.

The gene calls are TRBV6-2 or TRBV6-3 and TRBJ1-1; the D gene is possibly TRBD1 (6 bases). CDR1 is MNHEY and CDR2 is SVGEGT in the germline V gene. V was cut by 2 bases and J by 4 bases, with 11 bases left in between. This CDR3 spans 14 amino acids. The CDR3 region is CASSYEGGSTEAFF. The CDR3 nucleotides are TGTGCCAGCAGTTACGAAGGGGGAAGCACTGAAGCTTTCTTT.

The chain couples TRBV7-2 to TRBJ2-3; perhaps TRBD2 as D (6 bases). In germline, CDR1 is SGHTA, CDR2 FQGNSA. V was pared by 2 bases and J by 8 bases, with 14 bases between. The CDR3 is 14 residues long. The CDR3 DNA reads TGTGCCAGCAGCTTAACTGCCGCGGGACGTACGCAGTATTTT. Protein sequence: CASSLTAAGRTQYF.

The chain couples TRBV7-3 to TRBJ2-1; D not certain. This CDR3 contains 13 residues. The germline gives CDR1 SGHTA, CDR2 FQGTGA. V shed 4 bases and J shed 3 bases, with 7 bases lying between them. CDR3 loop: CASSSGSYNEQFF. The DNA of the CDR3 is TGTGCCAGCAGCTCAGGAAGCTACAATGAGCAGTTCTTC.

The chain recombines TRBV7-6 with TRBJ2-2; TRBD2 is a possible D gene (6 bases). V lost 6 bases, J lost 6 bases, and 17 bases lay in between. Germline V gene lookup returns CDR1 SGHVS and CDR2 FNYEAQ. This CDR3 is 15 amino acids long. CDR3 bases: TGTGCCAGCAGGGTCGCGGGCGGGGTTGCCGGGGAGCTGTTTTTT. Residues: CASRVAGGVAGELFF.

J is TRBJ1-2 and V is TRBV5-1, with 8 positions matching TRBD1. Germline-derived CDR1 and CDR2 are SGHRS and YFSETQ. The ends lost 2 bases at V and 4 bases at J; junction bases unmatched: 7. The CDR3 consists of 15 residues. CDR3 DNA: TGCGCCAGCAGCTTAGGGGGGACAGGTGGCTATGGCTACACCTTC. The encoded protein is CASSLGGTGGYGYTF. Together with reference TRBV5-1 and TRBJ1-2, the CDR3 gives the full variable domain: KAGVTQTPRYLIKTRGQQVTLSCSPISGHRSVSWYQQTPGQGLQFLFEYFSETQRNKGNFPGRFSGRQFSNSRSEMNVSTLELGDSALYLCASSLGGTGGYGYTFGSGTRLTVV.